This entry features one T cell receptor (beta chain) sequence. No antigen is known for it. One junction end disagrees with the germline gene, perhaps due to a read error. CDR3 length: 16 amino acids. Germline CDR1 ENHRY, CDR2 SYGVKD. This sample was included in a study of post-analysis software for immune sequencing data. Prepared libraries of TCR beta cDNA carried unique molecular identifiers. From the PCR reads, TCRdb called clonotypes with MiXCR, one entry per CDR3 protein. The sample shows about 540,000 distinct CDR3 sequences, around a third of them seen only once. Study findings and constraints: Included in a set of four or five TRBV segments more frequent in patients than controls were TRBV5-6, TRBV5-1 and TRBV20-1. Versus controls, multiple sclerosis patients showed significantly lower diversity (normalized Chao1).

This chain joins TRBV10-3 and TRBJ2-1; the D gene could be TRBD1 or TRBD2 (5 bases each). The clonotype originates from a girl under 18 with multiple sclerosis. Sequenced material: blood. Here the CDR3 reads CAIGESKGTSYNEQFF. The CDR3, as DNA: TGTGCCATCGGTGAGTCTAAAGGGACCTCCTACAATGAGCAGTTCTTC.